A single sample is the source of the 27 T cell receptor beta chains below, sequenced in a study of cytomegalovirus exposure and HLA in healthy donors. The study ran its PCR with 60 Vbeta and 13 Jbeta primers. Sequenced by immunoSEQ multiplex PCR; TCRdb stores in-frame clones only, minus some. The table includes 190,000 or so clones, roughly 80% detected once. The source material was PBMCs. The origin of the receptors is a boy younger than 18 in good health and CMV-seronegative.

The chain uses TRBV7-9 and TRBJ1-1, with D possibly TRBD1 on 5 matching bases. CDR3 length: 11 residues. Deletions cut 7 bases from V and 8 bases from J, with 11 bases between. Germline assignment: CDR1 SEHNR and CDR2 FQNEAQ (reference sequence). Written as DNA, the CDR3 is TGTGCCAGCAAGTACGGGGGAGAAGCTTTCTTT. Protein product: CASKYGGEAFF.

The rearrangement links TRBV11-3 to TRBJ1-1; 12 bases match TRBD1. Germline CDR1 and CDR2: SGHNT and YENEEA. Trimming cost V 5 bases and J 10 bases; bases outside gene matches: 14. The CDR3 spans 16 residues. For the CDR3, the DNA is TGTGCCAGCAGCCACTCAACCGGGACAGGGGGCCTAGGAGCTTTCTTT. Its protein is CASSHSTGTGGLGAFF.

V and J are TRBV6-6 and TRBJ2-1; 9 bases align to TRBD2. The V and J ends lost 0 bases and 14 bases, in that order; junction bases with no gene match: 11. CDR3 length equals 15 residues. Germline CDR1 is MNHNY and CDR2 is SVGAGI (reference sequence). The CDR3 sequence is CASSYSGGRARPEFF. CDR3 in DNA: TGTGCCAGCAGTTACTCTGGCGGGAGGGCTCGCCCAGAGTTCTTC.

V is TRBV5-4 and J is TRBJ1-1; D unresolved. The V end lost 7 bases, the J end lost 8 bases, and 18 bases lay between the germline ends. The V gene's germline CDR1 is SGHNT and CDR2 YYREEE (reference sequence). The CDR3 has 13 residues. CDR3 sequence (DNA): TGTGCCAGCTTCCCAATTGGGCACGGCGAAGCTTTCTTT. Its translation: CASFPIGHGEAFF.

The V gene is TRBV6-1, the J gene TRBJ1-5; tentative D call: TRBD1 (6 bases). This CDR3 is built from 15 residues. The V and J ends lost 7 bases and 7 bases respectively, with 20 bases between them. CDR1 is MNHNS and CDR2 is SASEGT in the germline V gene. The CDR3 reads CASISRVPGVQPQHF. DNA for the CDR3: TGTGCCAGCATCTCAAGGGTCCCAGGGGTACAGCCCCAGCATTTT.

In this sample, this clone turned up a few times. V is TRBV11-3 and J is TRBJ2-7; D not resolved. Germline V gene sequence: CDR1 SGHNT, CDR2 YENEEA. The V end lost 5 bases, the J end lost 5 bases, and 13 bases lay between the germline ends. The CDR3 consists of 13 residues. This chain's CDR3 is CASSPTRLNEQYF. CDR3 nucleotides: TGTGCCAGCAGCCCTACGCGGTTGAACGAGCAGTACTTC. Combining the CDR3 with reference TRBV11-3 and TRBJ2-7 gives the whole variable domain EAGVVQSPRYKIIEKKQPVAFWCNPISGHNTLYWYLQNLGQGPELLIRYENEEAVDDSQLPKDRFSAERLKGVDSTLKIQPAELGDSAVYLCASSPTRLNEQYFGPGTRLTVT.

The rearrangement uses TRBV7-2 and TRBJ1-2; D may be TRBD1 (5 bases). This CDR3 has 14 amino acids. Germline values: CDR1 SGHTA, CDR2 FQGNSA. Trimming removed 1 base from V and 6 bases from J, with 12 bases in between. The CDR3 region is CASSLEWGVDGYTF. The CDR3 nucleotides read TGTGCCAGCAGCTTAGAGTGGGGGGTGGATGGCTACACCTTC.

CDR3 protein: CASSALAGAPGTQYF. The CDR3 DNA is TGTGCCAGCAGTGCGTTAGCGGGGGCCCCAGGGACCCAGTACTTC. V and J are TRBV2 and TRBJ2-5; 9 nucleotides align to TRBD2. Unmatched junction bases numbered 10, after V lost 4 bases and J lost 7 bases. The CDR3 contains 15 residues. CDR1 and CDR2 (germline): SNHLY, FYNNEI.

The CDR3, as DNA: TGTGCCAGTAGTACGGGACTAGCGGTCACAGATACGCAGTATTTT. Amino acids: CASSTGLAVTDTQYF. This chain links TRBV19 with TRBJ2-3, with 11 bases matching TRBD2. Per the germline V gene, CDR1 is LNHDA and CDR2 is SQIVND (reference sequence). V lost 4 bases and J lost 2; bases outside the gene matches: 2. The CDR3 spans 15 residues.

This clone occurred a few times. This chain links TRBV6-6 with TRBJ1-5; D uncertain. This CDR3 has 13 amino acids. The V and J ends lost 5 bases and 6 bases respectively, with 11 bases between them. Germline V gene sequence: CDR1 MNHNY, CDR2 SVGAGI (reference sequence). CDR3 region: CASSLPSGQPQHF. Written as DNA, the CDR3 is TGTGCCAGCAGTCTTCCCTCGGGTCAGCCCCAGCATTTT.

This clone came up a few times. The CDR3 nucleotides read TGTGCCAGCAGTTTATGGATAGGACAAGAGCCCTACGAGCAGTACTTC. Protein sequence: CASSLWIGQEPYEQYF. The V gene is TRBV27, the J gene TRBJ2-7; possibly TRBD1 for D (5 bases). V was clipped by 1 base and J by 2 bases, with 15 bases between them. CDR1 is MNHEY and CDR2 is SMNVEV in the germline V gene (reference sequence). The CDR3 extends over 16 amino acids.

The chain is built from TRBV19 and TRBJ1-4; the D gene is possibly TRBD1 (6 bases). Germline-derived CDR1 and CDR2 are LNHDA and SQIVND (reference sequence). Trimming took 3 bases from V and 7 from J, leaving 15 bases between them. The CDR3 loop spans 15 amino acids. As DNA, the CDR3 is TGTGCCAGTAGTATTTTGGGTCAGGGGTCTGAAAAACTGTTTTTT. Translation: CASSILGQGSEKLFF.

CDR3 residues: CASSLKLPGNTIYF. CDR3 DNA: TGTGCCAGCAGCCTCAAACTACCTGGAAACACCATATATTTT. The chain employs TRBV7-9 and TRBJ1-3; D unresolved. The CDR3 covers 14 residues. CDR1 SEHNR and CDR2 FQNEAQ come from the germline V gene (reference sequence). Deletions cut 5 bases from V and 2 bases from J, with 10 bases between.

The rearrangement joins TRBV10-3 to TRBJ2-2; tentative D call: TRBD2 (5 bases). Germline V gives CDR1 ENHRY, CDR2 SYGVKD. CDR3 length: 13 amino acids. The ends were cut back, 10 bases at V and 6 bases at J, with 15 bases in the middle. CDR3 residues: CATRAETAGELFF. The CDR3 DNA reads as TGTGCCACGAGGGCGGAAACCGCCGGGGAGCTGTTTTTT.

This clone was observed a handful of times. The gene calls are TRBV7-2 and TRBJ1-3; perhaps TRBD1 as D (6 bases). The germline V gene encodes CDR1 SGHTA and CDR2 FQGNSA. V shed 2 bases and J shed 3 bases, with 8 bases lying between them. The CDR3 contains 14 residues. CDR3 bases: TGTGCCAGCAGCTTACTGGACAGTGGAAACACCATATATTTT. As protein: CASSLLDSGNTIYF.

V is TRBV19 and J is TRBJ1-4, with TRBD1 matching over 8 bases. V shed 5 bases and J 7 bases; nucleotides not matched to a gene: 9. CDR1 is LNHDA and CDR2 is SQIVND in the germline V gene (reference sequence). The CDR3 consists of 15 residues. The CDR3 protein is CASSVLGQGPEKLFF. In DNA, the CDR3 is TGTGCCAGTAGTGTCCTCGGACAGGGCCCTGAAAAACTGTTTTTT.

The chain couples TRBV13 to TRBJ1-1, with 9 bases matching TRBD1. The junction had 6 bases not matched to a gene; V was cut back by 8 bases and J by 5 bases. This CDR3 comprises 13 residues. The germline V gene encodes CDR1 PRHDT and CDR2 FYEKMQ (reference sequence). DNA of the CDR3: TGTGCCAGCTCGGACAGGGGAGGGACTGAAGCTTTCTTT. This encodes CASSDRGGTEAFF.

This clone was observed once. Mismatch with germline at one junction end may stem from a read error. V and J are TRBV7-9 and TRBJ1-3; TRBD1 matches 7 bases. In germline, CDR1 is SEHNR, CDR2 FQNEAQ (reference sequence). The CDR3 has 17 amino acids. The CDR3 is CSSSLSSGTDSGNTIYF. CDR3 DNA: TGTTCCAGCAGCTTAAGTTCGGGGACAGATTCTGGAAACACCATATATTTT.

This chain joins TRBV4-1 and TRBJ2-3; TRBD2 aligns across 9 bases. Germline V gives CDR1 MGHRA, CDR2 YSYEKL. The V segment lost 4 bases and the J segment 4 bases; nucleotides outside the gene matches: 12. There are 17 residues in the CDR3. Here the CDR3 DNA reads TGCGCCAGCAGCCCTTTCCTTTCTAGCGGGGTCTCAGATACGCAGTATTTT. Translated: CASSPFLSSGVSDTQYF.

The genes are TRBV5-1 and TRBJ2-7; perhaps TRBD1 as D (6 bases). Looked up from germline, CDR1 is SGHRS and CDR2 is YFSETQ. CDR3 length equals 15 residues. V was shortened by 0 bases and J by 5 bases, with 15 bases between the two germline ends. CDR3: CASSLDRDRIDEQYF. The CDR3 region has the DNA TGCGCCAGCAGCTTGGACAGGGATAGGATAGACGAGCAGTACTTC.

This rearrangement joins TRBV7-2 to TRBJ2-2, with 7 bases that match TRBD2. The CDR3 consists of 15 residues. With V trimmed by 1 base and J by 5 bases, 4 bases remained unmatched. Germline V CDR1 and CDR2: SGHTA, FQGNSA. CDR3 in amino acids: CASSLGGRETGELFF. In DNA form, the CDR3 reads TGTGCCAGCAGCTTAGGAGGGAGGGAGACCGGGGAGCTGTTTTTT.

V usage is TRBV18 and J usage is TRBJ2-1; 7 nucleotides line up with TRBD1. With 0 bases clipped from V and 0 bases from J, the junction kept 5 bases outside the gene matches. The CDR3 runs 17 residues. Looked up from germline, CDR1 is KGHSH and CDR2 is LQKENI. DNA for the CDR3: TGTGCCAGCTCACCACCTCTATGGGACAGCTCCTACAATGAGCAGTTCTTC. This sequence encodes CASSPPLWDSSYNEQFF.

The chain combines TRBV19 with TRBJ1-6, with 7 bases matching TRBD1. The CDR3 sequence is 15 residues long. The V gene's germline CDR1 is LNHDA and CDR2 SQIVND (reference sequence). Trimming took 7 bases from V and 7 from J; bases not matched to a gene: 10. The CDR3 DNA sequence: TGTGCCAGTACCCAGAGGGGGCAGGGGAATTCACCCCTCCACTTT. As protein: CASTQRGQGNSPLHF.

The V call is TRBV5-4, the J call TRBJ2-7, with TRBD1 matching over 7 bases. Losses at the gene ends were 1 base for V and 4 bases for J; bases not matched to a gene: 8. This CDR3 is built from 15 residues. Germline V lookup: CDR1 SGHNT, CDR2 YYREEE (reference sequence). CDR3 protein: CASSLQTGESYEQYF. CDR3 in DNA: TGTGCCAGCAGCTTGCAAACAGGGGAATCGTACGAGCAGTACTTC.

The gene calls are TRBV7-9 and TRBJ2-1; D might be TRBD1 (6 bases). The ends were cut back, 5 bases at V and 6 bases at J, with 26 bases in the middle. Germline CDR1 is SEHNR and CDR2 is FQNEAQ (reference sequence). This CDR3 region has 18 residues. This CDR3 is CASSRQVRPRESRNEQFF. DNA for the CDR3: TGTGCCAGCAGCCGACAGGTCCGGCCCAGGGAAAGTCGCAATGAGCAGTTCTTC.

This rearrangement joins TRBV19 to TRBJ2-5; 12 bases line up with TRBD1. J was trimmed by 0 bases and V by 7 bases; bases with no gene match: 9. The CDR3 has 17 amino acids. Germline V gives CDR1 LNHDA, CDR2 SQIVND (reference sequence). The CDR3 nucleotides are TGTGCCAGTAATGGGGGACAGGGGGCGGCGCACCAAGAGACCCAGTACTTC. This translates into CASNGGQGAAHQETQYF.

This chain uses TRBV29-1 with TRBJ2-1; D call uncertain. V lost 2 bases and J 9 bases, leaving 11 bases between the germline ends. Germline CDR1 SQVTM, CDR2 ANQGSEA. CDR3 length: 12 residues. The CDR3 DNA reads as TGCAGCGTTGAAATGATAGCTGCTGAGCAGTTCTTC. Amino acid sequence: CSVEMIAAEQFF.